These 5 T cell receptor beta chains came from one sample sequenced in a study of blood T cell repertoires in COVID-19. TCRdb's copy holds only in-frame clones and misses some; the assay was immunoSEQ multiplex PCR. This table has fewer than 350,000 clones, approximately 91% appearing once. Material for sequencing was PBMCs or T cells enriched from blood (not recorded which). The receptors derive from a man between 60 and 70 years old who had recovered from COVID-19.

The V gene is TRBV27, the J gene TRBJ2-7; 9 positions agree with TRBD1. The CDR3 consists of 14 residues. Looked up from germline, CDR1 is MNHEY and CDR2 is SMNVEV (reference sequence). V lost 6 bases to trimming and J lost 4 bases; unmatched junction nucleotides: 7. CDR3 sequence: CASSRTGEWYEQYF. As DNA, the CDR3 is TGTGCCAGCAGCCGGACAGGGGAGTGGTACGAGCAGTACTTC.

The chain links TRBV28 to TRBJ2-7; maybe TRBD1 (5 bases). CDR3 size: 16 residues. V was cut by 3 bases and J by 5 bases, with 20 bases left in between. From germline, CDR1 is MDHEN and CDR2 SYDVKM. CDR3 DNA: TGTGCCAGCAGTTTTTCTCATCCCCAGGGCTTCGACGAGCAGTACTTC. This encodes CASSFSHPQGFDEQYF.

The rearrangement joins TRBV6-5 to TRBJ1-5, with no clear D. V dropped 7 bases and J dropped 0 bases, with 10 bases sitting between them. From germline, CDR1 is MNHEY and CDR2 SVGAGI. The CDR3 runs 14 residues. In DNA form, the CDR3 reads TGTGCCAGCAACAAGGAGTATAGCAATCAGCCCCAGCATTTT. Amino acids: CASNKEYSNQPQHF.

The chain has TRBV18 and TRBJ2-7, with a weak D call TRBD1 (5 bases). V lost 0 bases and J lost 5, with 11 bases in between. Germline CDR1 is KGHSH and CDR2 is LQKENI. The CDR3 sequence is 14 residues long. The CDR3 sequence is CASSPPIRVNEQYF. The CDR3 nucleotides read TGTGCCAGCTCACCACCGATCAGGGTAAACGAGCAGTACTTC.

The CDR3 DNA follows: TGCGCCAGCAGCTTCAGCGGGGATTCCGGAAACACCATATATTTT. Translation: CASSFSGDSGNTIYF. The chain links TRBV5-1 to TRBJ1-3; D ambiguous. Trimming stripped 2 bases from V and 4 bases from J, with 13 bases between. The length of the CDR3 is 15 residues. Germline CDR1 SGHRS, CDR2 YFSETQ.